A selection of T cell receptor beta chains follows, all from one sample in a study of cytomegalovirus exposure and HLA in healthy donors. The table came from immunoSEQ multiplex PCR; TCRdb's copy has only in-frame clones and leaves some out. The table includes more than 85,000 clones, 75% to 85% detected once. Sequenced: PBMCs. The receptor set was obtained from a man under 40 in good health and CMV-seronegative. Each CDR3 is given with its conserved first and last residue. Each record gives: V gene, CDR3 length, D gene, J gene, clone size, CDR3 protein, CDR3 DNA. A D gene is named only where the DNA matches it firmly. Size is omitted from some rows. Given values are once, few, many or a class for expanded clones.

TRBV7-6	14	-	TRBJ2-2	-	CASSPTNRAGELFF	TGTGCCAGCAGCCCCACGAACAGGGCCGGGGAGCTGTTTTTT
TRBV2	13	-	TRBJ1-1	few	CASSGGSGTEAFF	TGTGCCAGCAGTGGGGGCTCTGGAACTGAAGCTTTCTTT
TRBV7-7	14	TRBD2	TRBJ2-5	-	CASSALTSGETQYF	TGTGCCAGCAGCGCCTTGACTAGCGGGGAGACCCAGTACTTC
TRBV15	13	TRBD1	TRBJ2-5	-	CATSRDREETQYF	TGTGCCACCAGCAGGGACAGGGAAGAGACCCAGTACTTC
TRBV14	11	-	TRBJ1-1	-	CASSPYTEAFF	TGTGCCAGCAGCCCGTACACTGAAGCTTTCTTT
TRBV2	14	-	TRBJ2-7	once	CASSEEDGNYEQYF	TGTGCCAGCAGTGAGGAGGACGGAAACTACGAGCAGTACTTC
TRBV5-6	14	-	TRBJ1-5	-	CASSLGHGNQPQHF	TGTGCCAGCAGCTTGGGACATGGCAATCAGCCCCAGCATTTT
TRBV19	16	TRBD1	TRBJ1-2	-	CASSIKPLTGDYGYTF	TGTGCCAGTAGTATAAAACCCCTGACAGGGGACTATGGCTACACCTTC
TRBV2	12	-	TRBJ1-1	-	CASSEQRVGAFF	TGTGCCAGCAGTGAGCAACGGGTGGGTGCTTTCTTT
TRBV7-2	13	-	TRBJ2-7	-	CASRTTSRGEQYF	TGTGCCAGCAGAACGACAAGCCGGGGAGAGCAGTACTTC
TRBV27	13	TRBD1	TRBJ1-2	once	CASSPLQGDGYTF	TGTGCCAGCAGCCCCCTACAGGGGGACGGCTACACCTTC
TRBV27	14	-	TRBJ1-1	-	CASSNRDQNTEAFF	TGTGCCAGCAGCAACAGGGATCAGAACACTGAAGCTTTCTTT
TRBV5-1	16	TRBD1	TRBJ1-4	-	CASSPGGGRTNEKLFF	TGCGCCAGCAGCCCCGGAGGGGGCAGAACTAATGAAAAACTGTTTTTT
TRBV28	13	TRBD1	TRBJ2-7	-	CASSLGQGYEQYF	TGTGCCAGCAGTTTGGGACAGGGATACGAGCAGTACTTC
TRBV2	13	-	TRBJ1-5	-	CASRVSGNQPQHF	TGTGCCAGCCGTGTATCAGGAAATCAGCCCCAGCATTTT
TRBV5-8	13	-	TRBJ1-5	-	CASSLAEGQPQHF	TGTGCCAGCAGCCTAGCAGAGGGCCAGCCCCAGCATTTT
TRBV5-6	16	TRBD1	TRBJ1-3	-	CASSLLGTGVGNTIYF	TGTGCCAGCAGCCTCCTTGGGACAGGGGTTGGAAACACCATATATTTT
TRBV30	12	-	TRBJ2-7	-	CAWTRGAYEQYF	TGTGCCTGGACCAGGGGGGCCTACGAGCAGTACTTC
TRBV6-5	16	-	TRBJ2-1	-	CASSYSKRTVYNEQFF	TGTGCCAGCAGTTACTCGAAAAGAACAGTTTACAATGAGCAGTTCTTC
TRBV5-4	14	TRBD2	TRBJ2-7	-	CASSRSGGLDEQYF	TGTGCCAGCAGCAGGAGCGGAGGACTAGACGAGCAGTACTTC